A selection of T cell receptor beta chains follows, all from one sample in a study of shared clonotypes between healthy human individuals. Sequenced by immunoSEQ multiplex PCR; TCRdb stores in-frame clones only, minus some. This repertoire shows around 2,000,000 clones, about 94% found once; its top ten account for roughly 1.2%. What was sequenced was naive CD8+ T cells sorted from blood. These receptors came from a man aged 18 to 30 in good health. The CDR3 runs from the conserved cysteine through the conserved F or W. D genes are given only for firm matches. A clone size is listed for some rows: how often the clone was seen (once, few, many), or a class if it is expanded.

clone_size,d_call,v_call,j_call,cdr3_nt,cdr3_aa
.,.,TRBV5-1,TRBJ1-6,TGCGCCAGCAGCTTGCAGGGAGAAGAGTCACCCCTCCACTTT,CASSLQGEESPLHF
.,.,TRBV5-4,TRBJ2-1,TGTGCCAGCAGCGGGGACTCTCAAAAGCAGTTCTTC,CASSGDSQKQFF
once,TRBD2,TRBV6-6,TRBJ2-2,TGTGCCAGCAGTCCCTGGACTAGCGGGAGTGTCGGGGAGCTGTTTTTT,CASSPWTSGSVGELFF
.,TRBD2,TRBV5-1,TRBJ2-7,TGCGCCAGCAGCCTAGCGGGGGTGACCTACGAGCAGTACTTC,CASSLAGVTYEQYF
once,.,TRBV15,TRBJ1-5,TGTGCCACCAGCAGAGATCCCCCGGACACGATAGGCAATCAGCCCCAGCATTTT,CATSRDPPDTIGNQPQHF
.,.,TRBV5-1,TRBJ2-7,TGCGCCAGCAGCTTGAACGGGAACTACGAGCAGTACTTC,CASSLNGNYEQYF
.,TRBD2,TRBV10-3,TRBJ2-1,TGTGCCATCAGTGAGACTAGCGGGGGTAAGGATGAGCAGTTCTTC,CAISETSGGKDEQFF
.,.,TRBV15,TRBJ2-2,TGTGCCACCAGTCAGCAGCTCCAGAACACCGGGGAGCTGTTTTTT,CATSQQLQNTGELFF
.,TRBD1,TRBV12-5,TRBJ1-5,TGTGCTACACGGACAGGGGGTCGGGATCAGCCCCAGCATTTT,CATRTGGRDQPQHF
.,TRBD1,TRBV4-3,TRBJ2-2,TGCGCCAGCAGCCTACAGGGGTCAGGGGAGCTGTTTTTT,CASSLQGSGELFF
.,TRBD1,TRBV10-2,TRBJ1-2,TGCGCCAGCAGTGAGAGCAGGGGGCAGGGGCCCTATGGCTACACCTTC,CASSESRGQGPYGYTF
once,.,TRBV27,TRBJ1-1,TGTGCCAGCAGTTTAAGTACCGGGATGAACACTGAAGCTTTCTTT,CASSLSTGMNTEAFF
.,TRBD2,TRBV27,TRBJ2-3,TGTGCCAGCAGTTTAATAGCGGGGGTCGATACGCAGTATTTT,CASSLIAGVDTQYF
.,.,TRBV29-1,TRBJ2-7,TGCAGCGTTGACCTAGGCCTCAAGAGTGACGAGCAGTACTTC,CSVDLGLKSDEQYF
.,.,TRBV4-1,TRBJ2-7,TGCGCCAGCAGCCAAGAATCAGGATTGAGCTCCTACGAGCAGTACTTC,CASSQESGLSSYEQYF
.,TRBD1,TRBV9,TRBJ2-3,TGTGCCAGCAGCTCGGGACAGGGGCCAGATACGCAGTATTTT,CASSSGQGPDTQYF
.,TRBD1,TRBV2,TRBJ2-7,TGTGCCAGCAGGGACGACAGGGGGGTTTTCTACGAGCAGTACTTC,CASRDDRGVFYEQYF
.,.,TRBV7-3,TRBJ2-3,TGTGCCAGCAGCTTAGTGGGGAGCACAGATACGCAGTATTTT,CASSLVGSTDTQYF
.,.,TRBV6-1,TRBJ1-1,TGTGCCAGTGTGAAAGACCCTGAAGCTTTCTTT,CASVKDPEAFF
.,.,TRBV13,TRBJ1-1,TGTGCCAGCAGCGGTGGACGGATGAACACTGAAGCTTTCTTT,CASSGGRMNTEAFF
few,.,TRBV6-5,TRBJ1-5,TGTGCCAGCAGGAGGGCTGGGGTGAGCAATCAGCCCCAGCATTTT,CASRRAGVSNQPQHF
.,TRBD2,TRBV7-2,TRBJ2-2,TGTGCCAGCAGCTGGGGACTAGGGGTATCCGGGGAGCTGTTTTTT,CASSWGLGVSGELFF
.,TRBD2,TRBV5-1,TRBJ2-1,TGCGCCAGCAGCTTACGGACGGGAGCGGGAGCACATGAGCAGTTCTTC,CASSLRTGAGAHEQFF
.,TRBD2,TRBV6-1,TRBJ2-7,TGTGCCAGCAGTGAAGGTTGGCGGGGGGGGTCCTACGAGCAGTACTTC,CASSEGWRGGSYEQYF
.,.,TRBV7-6,TRBJ1-1,TGTGCCAGCAGCGACATGAACACTGAAGCTTTCTTT,CASSDMNTEAFF
.,.,TRBV6-5,TRBJ2-5,TGTGCCAGTTTAGGGGAGACCCAGTACTTC,CASLGETQYF
.,.,TRBV9,TRBJ2-1,TGTGCCAGCAGCGCCGGGGGTCACCTTTACAATGAGCAGTTCTTC,CASSAGGHLYNEQFF
.,.,TRBV5-1,TRBJ2-5,TGCGCCACCACACCCACGGGGGGACAGTTTCAAGAGACCCAGTACTTC,CATTPTGGQFQETQYF
.,.,TRBV7-8,TRBJ1-2,TGTGCCAGCAGCTTAGCGGGTGGATTTCGAACCTTC,CASSLAGGFRTF
.,TRBD1,TRBV7-9,TRBJ1-2,TGTGCCAGCAGCTTAGCGACAGGGACACCCTATGGCTACACCTTC,CASSLATGTPYGYTF
.,.,TRBV10-3,TRBJ2-7,TGTGCCATCAGTGAGTCGTACGGATACGAGCAGTACTTC,CAISESYGYEQYF
once,TRBD2,TRBV25-1,TRBJ2-1,TGTGCCAGCAGTGAACTAGCGGGAGATGGGGGTGAGCAGTTCTTC,CASSELAGDGGEQFF
.,TRBD1,TRBV27,TRBJ2-1,TGTGCCAGCAGTTTAGAGGGGGCCTATCCCAATGAGCAGTTCTTC,CASSLEGAYPNEQFF
.,.,TRBV7-2,TRBJ2-3,TGTGCCAGCAGCCCTTTCGTGGGCCTGACAGATACGCAGTATTTT,CASSPFVGLTDTQYF
.,TRBD1,TRBV7-6,TRBJ2-1,TGTGCCAGCAGCTTATCAGGGGGCGATGAGCAGTTCTTC,CASSLSGGDEQFF
once,.,TRBV11-2,TRBJ2-7,TGTGCCAGCAGCTTAGTATCTCCCGACTACGAGCAGTACTTC,CASSLVSPDYEQYF
.,.,TRBV6-5,TRBJ2-7,TGTGCCAGCAGTTATACTTACGAGCAGTACTTC,CASSYTYEQYF
.,.,TRBV6-5,TRBJ2-7,TGTGCCAGCGGGCAGGGAGAGCACGAGCAGTACTTC,CASGQGEHEQYF
.,.,TRBV4-3,TRBJ1-4,TGCGCCAGCAGCCTACAGTCAACTAATGAAAAACTGTTTTTT,CASSLQSTNEKLFF
.,TRBD2,TRBV10-3,TRBJ2-3,TGTGCCATCAGCCTAGCGGGAGACGGCACAGATACGCAGTATTTT,CAISLAGDGTDTQYF
once,.,TRBV30,TRBJ2-5,TGTGCCTACTACTCGGACTCACCGATCCGGACGACCCAGTACTTC,CAYYSDSPIRTTQYF
once,.,TRBV7-2,TRBJ1-4,TGTGCCAGCAGCGCGACTGGGGGTAAAGAAAAACTGTTTTTT,CASSATGGKEKLFF
.,TRBD1,TRBV4-1,TRBJ1-1,TGCGCCAGCAGCCAAGGACAGGGACTCATGAACACTGAAGCTTTCTTT,CASSQGQGLMNTEAFF
.,.,TRBV15,TRBJ1-5,TGTGCCACCAGTATGCCGGGACTCAATAGCAATCAGCCCCAGCATTTT,CATSMPGLNSNQPQHF
.,.,TRBV7-9,TRBJ2-1,TGTGCCAGCACCGAGATAGCAATTGAGCAGTTCTTC,CASTEIAIEQFF
once,.,TRBV28,TRBJ1-1,TGTGCCAGCAGAATACAGGGATTTAACACTGAAGCTTTCTTT,CASRIQGFNTEAFF
.,TRBD1,TRBV2,TRBJ1-1,TGTGCCAGCAGTGAGTGGCAGGGGGGAGGTGAAGCTTTCTTT,CASSEWQGGGEAFF
.,.,TRBV13,TRBJ2-5,TGTGCCAGCAGCTTAGATCGAGGGACCAAGGAGACCCAGTACTTC,CASSLDRGTKETQYF
.,TRBD2,TRBV11-3,TRBJ2-3,TGTGCCAGCAGCTTCTCGAGCGGACTAGGCGCGGATACGCAGTATTTT,CASSFSSGLGADTQYF
.,TRBD2,TRBV10-3,TRBJ2-1,TGTGCCATCATTAGCGGGAGTGGGAATGAGCAGTTCTTC,CAIISGSGNEQFF